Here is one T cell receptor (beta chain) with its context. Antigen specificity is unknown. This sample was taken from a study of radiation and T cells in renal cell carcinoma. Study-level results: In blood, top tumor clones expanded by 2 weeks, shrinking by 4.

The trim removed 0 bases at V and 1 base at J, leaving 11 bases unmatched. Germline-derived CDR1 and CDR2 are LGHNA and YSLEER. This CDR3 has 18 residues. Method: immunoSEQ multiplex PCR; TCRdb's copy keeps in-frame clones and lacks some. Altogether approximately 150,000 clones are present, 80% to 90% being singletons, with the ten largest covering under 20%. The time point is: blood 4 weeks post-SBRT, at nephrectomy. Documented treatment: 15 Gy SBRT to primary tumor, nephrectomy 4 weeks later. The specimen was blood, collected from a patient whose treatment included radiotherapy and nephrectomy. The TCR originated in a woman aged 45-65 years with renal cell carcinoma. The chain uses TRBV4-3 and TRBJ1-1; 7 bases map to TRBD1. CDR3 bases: TGCGCCAGCAGCCAAGATGGGGGAACAGGGGTTGGGAACACTGAAGCTTTCTTT. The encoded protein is CASSQDGGTGVGNTEAFF.